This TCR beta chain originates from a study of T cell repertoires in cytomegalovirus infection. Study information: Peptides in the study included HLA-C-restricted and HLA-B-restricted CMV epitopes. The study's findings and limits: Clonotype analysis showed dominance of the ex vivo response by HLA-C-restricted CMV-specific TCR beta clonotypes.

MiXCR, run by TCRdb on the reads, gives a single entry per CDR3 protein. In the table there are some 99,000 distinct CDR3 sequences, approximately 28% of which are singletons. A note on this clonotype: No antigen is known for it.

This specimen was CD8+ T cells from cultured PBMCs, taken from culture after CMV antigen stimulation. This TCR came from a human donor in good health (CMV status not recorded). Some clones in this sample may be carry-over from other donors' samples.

In nucleotides, the CDR3 is TGTGCCAGCAGCGTAGTTGGGGCAGGGGATACGCAGTATTTT. This translates into CASSVVGAGDTQYF. The chain combines TRBV9 with TRBJ2-3; a weak D match, TRBD1 (5 bases). Trimming left V 0 bases short and J 6 bases short, with 11 bases between. The germline gives CDR1 SGDLS, CDR2 YYNGEE. The CDR3 is 14 residues long. Full variable domain (remainder filled in from reference TRBV9 and TRBJ2-3): DSGVTQTPKHLITATGQRVTLRCSPRSGDLSVYWYQQSLDQGLQFLIQYYNGEERAKGNILERFSAQQFPDLHSELNLSSLELGDSALYFCASSVVGAGDTQYFGPGTRLTVL.